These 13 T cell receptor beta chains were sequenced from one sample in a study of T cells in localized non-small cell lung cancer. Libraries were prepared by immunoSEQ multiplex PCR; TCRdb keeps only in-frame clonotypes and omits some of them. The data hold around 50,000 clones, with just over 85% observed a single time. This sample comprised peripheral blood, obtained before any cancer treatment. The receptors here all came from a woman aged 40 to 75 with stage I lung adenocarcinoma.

The CDR3 region is CASSVPGEGSLNTEAFF. Written as DNA, the CDR3 is TGTGCCAGCAGTGTCCCGGGGGAGGGTAGCCTGAACACTGAAGCTTTCTTT. The chain links TRBV2 to TRBJ1-1, with a possible D match to TRBD1 (5 bases). V shed 4 bases and J shed 0 bases, with 18 bases lying between them. CDR3 length: 17 residues. Germline-derived CDR1 and CDR2 are SNHLY and FYNNEI.

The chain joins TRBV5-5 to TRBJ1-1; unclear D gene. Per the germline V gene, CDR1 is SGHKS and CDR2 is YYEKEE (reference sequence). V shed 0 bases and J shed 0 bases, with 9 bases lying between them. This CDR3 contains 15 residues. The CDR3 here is CASSLVQNMNTEAFF. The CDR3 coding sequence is TGTGCCAGCAGCTTGGTGCAGAACATGAACACTGAAGCTTTCTTT.

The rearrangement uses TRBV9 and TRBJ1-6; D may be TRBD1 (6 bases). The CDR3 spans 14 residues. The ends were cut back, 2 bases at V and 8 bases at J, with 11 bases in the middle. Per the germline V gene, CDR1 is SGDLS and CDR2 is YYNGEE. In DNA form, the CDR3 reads TGTGCCAGCAGCGTGACAGGTATGGATTCACCCCTCCACTTT. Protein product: CASSVTGMDSPLHF.

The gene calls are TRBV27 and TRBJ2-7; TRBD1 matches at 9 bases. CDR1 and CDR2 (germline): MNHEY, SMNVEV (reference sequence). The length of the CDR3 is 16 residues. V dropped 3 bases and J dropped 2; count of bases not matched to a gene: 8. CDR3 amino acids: CASSLNSGTGPYEQYF. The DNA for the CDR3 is TGTGCCAGCAGTTTGAATTCCGGGACAGGGCCCTACGAGCAGTACTTC.

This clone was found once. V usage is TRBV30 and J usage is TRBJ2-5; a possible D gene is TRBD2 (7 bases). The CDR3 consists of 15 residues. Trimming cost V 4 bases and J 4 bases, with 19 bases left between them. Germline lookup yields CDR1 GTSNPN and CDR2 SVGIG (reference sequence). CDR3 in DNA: TGTGCCTGGACTTGGGGCGGGGGCTCCACAGAGACCCAGTACTTC. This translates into CAWTWGGGSTETQYF.

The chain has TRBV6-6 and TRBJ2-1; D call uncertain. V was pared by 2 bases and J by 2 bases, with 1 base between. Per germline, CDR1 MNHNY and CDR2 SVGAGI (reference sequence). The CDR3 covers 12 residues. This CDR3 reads CASSYPYNEQFF. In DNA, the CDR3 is TGTGCCAGCAGTTACCCCTACAATGAGCAGTTCTTC.

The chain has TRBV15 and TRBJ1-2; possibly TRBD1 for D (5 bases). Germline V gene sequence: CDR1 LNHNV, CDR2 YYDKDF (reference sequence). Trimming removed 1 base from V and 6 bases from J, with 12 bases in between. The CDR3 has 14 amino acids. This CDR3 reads CATSRGGTLNGYTF. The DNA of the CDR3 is TGTGCCACCAGCAGAGGGGGGACCCTGAATGGCTACACCTTC. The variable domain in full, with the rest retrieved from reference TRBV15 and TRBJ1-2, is DAMVIQNPRYQVTQFGKPVTLSCSQTLNHNVMYWYQQKSSQAPKLLFHYYDKDFNNEADTPDNFQSRRPNTSFCFLDIRSPGLGDTAMYLCATSRGGTLNGYTFGSGTRLTVV.

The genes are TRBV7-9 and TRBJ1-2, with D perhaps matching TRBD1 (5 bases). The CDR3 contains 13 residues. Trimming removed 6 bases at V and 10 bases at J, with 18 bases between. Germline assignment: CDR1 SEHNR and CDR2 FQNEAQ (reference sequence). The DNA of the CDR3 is TGTGCCAGCAGTTACCAGGGCGGTTATACCTACACCTTC. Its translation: CASSYQGGYTYTF.

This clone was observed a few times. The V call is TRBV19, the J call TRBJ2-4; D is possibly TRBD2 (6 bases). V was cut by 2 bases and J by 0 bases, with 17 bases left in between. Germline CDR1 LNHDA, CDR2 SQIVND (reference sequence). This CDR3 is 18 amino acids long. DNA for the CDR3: TGTGCCAGTAGTATAAGGGGTATAGCGGTTCTAGCCAAAAACATTCAGTACTTC. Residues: CASSIRGIAVLAKNIQYF.

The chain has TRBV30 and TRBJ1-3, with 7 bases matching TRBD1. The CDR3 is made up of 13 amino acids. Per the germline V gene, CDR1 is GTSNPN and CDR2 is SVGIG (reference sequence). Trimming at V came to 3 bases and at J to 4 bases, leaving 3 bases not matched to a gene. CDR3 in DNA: TGTGCCTGGAGGAGACAGGGAGGAAACACCATATATTTT. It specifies CAWRRQGGNTIYF.

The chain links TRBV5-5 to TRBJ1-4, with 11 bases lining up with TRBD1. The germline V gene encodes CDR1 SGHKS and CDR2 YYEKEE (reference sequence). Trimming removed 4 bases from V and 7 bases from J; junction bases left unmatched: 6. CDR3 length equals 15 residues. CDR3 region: CASSGGQGAREKLFF. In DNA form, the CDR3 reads TGTGCCAGCAGCGGAGGACAGGGGGCGCGTGAAAAACTGTTTTTT.

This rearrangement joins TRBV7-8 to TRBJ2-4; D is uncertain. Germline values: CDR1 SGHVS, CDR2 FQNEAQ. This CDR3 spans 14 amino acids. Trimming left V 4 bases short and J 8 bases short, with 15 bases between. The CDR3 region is CASSSVLGSDIQYF. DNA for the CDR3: TGTGCCAGCAGCTCTGTTTTGGGGTCGGACATTCAGTACTTC.

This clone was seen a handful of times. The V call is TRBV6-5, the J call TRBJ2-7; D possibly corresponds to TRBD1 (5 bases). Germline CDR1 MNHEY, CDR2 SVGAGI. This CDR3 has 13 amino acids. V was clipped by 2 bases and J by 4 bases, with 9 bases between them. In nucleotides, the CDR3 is TGTGCCAGCAGTTACCCTGACAGATACGAGCAGTACTTC. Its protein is CASSYPDRYEQYF.